This T cell receptor (beta chain) is from a study of technical replicates of blood from a handful of donors. This clone was detected only once. Clones were sequenced by immunoSEQ multiplex PCR, and TCRdb holds only the in-frame ones, with some missing. The sample shows around 70,000 clones, around 95% of them seen only once. CDR1 and CDR2 (germline): MGHRA, YSYEKL. This CDR3 comprises 14 residues. V was trimmed by 4 bases and J by 0 bases, leaving 7 bases between them. J is TRBJ1-5 and V is TRBV4-1; D call uncertain. Sequencing used T cells isolated from PBMCs. This sequence originates from a human donor in good health. CDR3 region: CASSLFNSNQPQHF. CDR3 sequence (DNA): TGCGCCAGCAGCCTTTTTAATAGCAATCAGCCCCAGCATTTT.